This T cell receptor (beta chain) was found in a study of cytomegalovirus exposure and HLA in healthy donors. Whereas donors were nominally healthy upon sampling, unrecorded immune exposures were probable. PCR employed 60 Vbeta and 13 Jbeta primers. Repertoires were generated with immunoSEQ multiplex PCR, while TCRdb's copy carries only in-frame clones and drops some. Here the sample spans about 130,000 clones, about 73% being singletons. The V segment lost 3 bases and the J segment 8 bases; nucleotides outside the gene matches: 5. The CDR3 length is 13 residues. CDR1 and CDR2 from the germline V gene are SGHAT and FQNNGV.

J is TRBJ1-2 and V is TRBV11-2; 8 positions match TRBD1. The TCR sequence derives from a woman aged 35 to 49 in good health and CMV-seropositive. Sequenced: PBMCs. The CDR3 region has the DNA TGTGCCAGCAGCTTGGACAGGGCCGGGGGCTACACCTTC. It translates to CASSLDRAGGYTF.